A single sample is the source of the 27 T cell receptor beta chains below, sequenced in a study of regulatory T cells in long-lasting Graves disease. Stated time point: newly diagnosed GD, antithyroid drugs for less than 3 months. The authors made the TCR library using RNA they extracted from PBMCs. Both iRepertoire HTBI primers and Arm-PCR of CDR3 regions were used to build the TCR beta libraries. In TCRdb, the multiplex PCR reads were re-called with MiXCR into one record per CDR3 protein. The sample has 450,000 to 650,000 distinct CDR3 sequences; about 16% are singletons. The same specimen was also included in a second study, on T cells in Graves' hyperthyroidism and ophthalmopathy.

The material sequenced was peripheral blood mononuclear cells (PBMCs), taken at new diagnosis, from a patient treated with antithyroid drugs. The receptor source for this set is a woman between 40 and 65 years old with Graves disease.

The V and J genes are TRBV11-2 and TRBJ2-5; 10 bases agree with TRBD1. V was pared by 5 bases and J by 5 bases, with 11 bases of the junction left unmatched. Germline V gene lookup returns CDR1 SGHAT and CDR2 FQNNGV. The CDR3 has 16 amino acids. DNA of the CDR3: TGTGCCAGCAGCCGGGACAGGGGCGAGAATCCGGAGACCCAGTACTTC. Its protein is CASSRDRGENPETQYF.

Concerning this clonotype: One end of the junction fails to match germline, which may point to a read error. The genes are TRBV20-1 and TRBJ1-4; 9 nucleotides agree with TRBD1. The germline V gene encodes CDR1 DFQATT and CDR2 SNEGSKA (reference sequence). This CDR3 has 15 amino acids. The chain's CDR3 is CSARAPDRGGEKLFF. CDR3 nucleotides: TGCAGTGCCAGAGCCCCGGACAGGGGAGGCGAAAAACTGTTTTTT.

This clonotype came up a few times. The CDR3 DNA is TGCAGCGTTGTGGGGTTAGGCGGCTACACCTTC. Protein: CSVVGLGGYTF. J is TRBJ1-2 and V is TRBV29-1; D not resolved. Germline V gene sequence: CDR1 SQVTM, CDR2 ANQGSEA. V lost 4 bases and J lost 8, with 11 bases in between. The CDR3 extends over 11 amino acids.

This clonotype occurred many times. Here the CDR3 DNA reads TGTGCCACGACCGCAGGGAACTCCTACAATGAGCAGTTCTTC. This gives the protein CATTAGNSYNEQFF. The V and J genes are TRBV28 and TRBJ2-1; possibly TRBD1 for D (5 bases). Germline V gene sequence: CDR1 MDHEN, CDR2 SYDVKM. The CDR3 runs 14 residues. The V end was cut by 10 bases, the J end by 0 bases, with 13 bases between.

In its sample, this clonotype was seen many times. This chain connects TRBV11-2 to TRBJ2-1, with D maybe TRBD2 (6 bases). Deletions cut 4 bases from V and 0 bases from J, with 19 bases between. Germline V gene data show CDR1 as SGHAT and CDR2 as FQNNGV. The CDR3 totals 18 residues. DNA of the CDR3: TGTGCCAGCAGCTCCAGATACCCCTCGGGGGTCTCCTACAATGAGCAGTTCTTC. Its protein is CASSSRYPSGVSYNEQFF.

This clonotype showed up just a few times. The CDR3 here is CASSSAAQDTQYF. CDR3 nucleotide sequence: TGCGCCAGCAGCTCCGCAGCTCAAGATACGCAGTATTTT. The chain carries TRBV5-1 and TRBJ2-3; D is unclear. Germline lookup yields CDR1 SGHRS and CDR2 YFSETQ. The CDR3 extends over 13 amino acids. V was trimmed by 3 bases and J by 5 bases, leaving 10 bases between them.

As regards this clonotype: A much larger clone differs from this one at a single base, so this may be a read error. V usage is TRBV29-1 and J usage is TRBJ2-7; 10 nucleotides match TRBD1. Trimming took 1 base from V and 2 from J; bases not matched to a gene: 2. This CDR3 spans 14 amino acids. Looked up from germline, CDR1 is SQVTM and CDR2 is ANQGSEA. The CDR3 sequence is CSVEGQGAAYEQYF. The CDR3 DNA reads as TGCAGCGTTGAAGGACAGGGGGCAGCCTACGAGCAGTACTTC.

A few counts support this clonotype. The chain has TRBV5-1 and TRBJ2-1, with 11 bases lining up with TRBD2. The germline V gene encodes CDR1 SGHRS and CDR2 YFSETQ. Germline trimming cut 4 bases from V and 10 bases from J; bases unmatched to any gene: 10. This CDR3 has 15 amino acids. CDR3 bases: TGCGCCAGCAGCGGTAGCGGGGGGGCCGCAGTCGAGCAGTTCTTC. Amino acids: CASSGSGGAAVEQFF. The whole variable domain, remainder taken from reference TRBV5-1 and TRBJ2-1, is KAGVTQTPRYLIKTRGQQVTLSCSPISGHRSVSWYQQTPGQGLQFLFEYFSETQRNKGNFPGRFSGRQFSNSRSEMNVSTLELGDSALYLCASSGSGGAAVEQFFGPGTRLTVL.

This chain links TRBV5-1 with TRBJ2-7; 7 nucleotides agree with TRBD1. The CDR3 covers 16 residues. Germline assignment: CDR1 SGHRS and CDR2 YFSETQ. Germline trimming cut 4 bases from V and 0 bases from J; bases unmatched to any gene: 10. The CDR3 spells CASSVGQNPSSYEQYF. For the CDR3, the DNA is TGCGCCAGCAGCGTGGGACAGAATCCAAGCTCCTACGAGCAGTACTTC.

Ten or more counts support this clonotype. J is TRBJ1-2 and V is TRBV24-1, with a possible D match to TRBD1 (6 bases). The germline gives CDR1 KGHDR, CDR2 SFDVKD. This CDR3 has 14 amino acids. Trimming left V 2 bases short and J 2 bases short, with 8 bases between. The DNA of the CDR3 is TGTGCCACCAGTGATTCTGGGACAAACTATGGCTACACCTTC. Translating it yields CATSDSGTNYGYTF.

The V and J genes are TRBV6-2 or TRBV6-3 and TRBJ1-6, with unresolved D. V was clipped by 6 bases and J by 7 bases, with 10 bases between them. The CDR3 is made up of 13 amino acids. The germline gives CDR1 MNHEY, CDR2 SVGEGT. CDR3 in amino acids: CASRQTANSPLHF. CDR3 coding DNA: TGTGCCAGCAGGCAGACCGCAAATTCACCCCTCCACTTT.

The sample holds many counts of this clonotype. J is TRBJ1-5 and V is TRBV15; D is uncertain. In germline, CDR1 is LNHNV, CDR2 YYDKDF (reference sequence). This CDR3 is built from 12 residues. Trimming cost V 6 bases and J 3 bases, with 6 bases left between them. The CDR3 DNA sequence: TGTGCCACCAGGCAGCCCAATCAGCCCCAGCATTTT. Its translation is CATRQPNQPQHF. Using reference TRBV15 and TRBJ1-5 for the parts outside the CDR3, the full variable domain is DAMVIQNPRYQVTQFGKPVTLSCSQTLNHNVMYWYQQKSSQAPKLLFHYYDKDFNNEADTPDNFQSRRPNTSFCFLDIRSPGLGDTAMYLCATRQPNQPQHFGDGTRLSIL.

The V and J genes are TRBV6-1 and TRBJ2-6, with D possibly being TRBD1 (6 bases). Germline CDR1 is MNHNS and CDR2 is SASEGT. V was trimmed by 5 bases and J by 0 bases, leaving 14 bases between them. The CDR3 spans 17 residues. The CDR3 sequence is CASSPGHSRSGANVLTF. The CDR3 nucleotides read TGTGCCAGCAGTCCGGGACACTCCCGCTCTGGGGCCAACGTCCTGACTTTC.

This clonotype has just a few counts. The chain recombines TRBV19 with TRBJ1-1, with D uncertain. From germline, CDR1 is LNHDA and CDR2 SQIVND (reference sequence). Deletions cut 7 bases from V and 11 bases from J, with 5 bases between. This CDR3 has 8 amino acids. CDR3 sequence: CASTLAFF. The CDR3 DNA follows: TGTGCCAGTACCCTCGCTTTCTTT.

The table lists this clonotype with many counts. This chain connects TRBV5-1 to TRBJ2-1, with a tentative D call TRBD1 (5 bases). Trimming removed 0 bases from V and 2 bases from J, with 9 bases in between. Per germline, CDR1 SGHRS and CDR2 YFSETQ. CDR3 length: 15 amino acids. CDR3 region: CASSLEAGPYNEQFF. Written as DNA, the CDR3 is TGCGCCAGCAGCTTGGAGGCAGGGCCCTACAATGAGCAGTTCTTC.

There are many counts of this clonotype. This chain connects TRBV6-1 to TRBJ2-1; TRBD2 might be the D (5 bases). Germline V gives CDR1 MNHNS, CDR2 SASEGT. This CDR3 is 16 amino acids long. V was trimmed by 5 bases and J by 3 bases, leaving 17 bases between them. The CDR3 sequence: CASSRIAGAFYNEQFF. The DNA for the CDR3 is TGTGCCAGCAGTAGAATTGCGGGTGCTTTCTACAATGAGCAGTTCTTC.

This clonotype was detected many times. The CDR3 nucleotides are TGTGCCAGCAAATATTCAAGCTTCGGTGGTGAAAAACTGTTTTTT. Translating it yields CASKYSSFGGEKLFF. The rearrangement links TRBV12-3 or TRBV12-4 to TRBJ1-4; D uncertain. V was trimmed by 7 bases and J by 7 bases, leaving 19 bases between them. The CDR3 is made up of 15 amino acids.

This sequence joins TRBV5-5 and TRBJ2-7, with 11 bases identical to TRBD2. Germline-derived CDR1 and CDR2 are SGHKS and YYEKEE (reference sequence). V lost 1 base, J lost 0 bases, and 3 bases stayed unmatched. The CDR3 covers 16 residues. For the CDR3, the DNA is TGTGCCAGCAGCTTGCTAGCGGGAGGACTCTCCTACGAGCAGTACTTC. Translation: CASSLLAGGLSYEQYF.

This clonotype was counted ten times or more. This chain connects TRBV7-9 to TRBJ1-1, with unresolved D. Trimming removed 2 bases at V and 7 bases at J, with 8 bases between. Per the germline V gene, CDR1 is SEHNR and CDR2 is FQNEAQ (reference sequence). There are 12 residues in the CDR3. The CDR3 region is CASSLIGGEAFF. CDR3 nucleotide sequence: TGTGCCAGCAGCTTAATCGGTGGTGAAGCTTTCTTT.

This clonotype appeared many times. CDR3 coding DNA: TGTGCCAGCAGTTACGGCGTGGAGAACACTGAAGCTTTCTTT. Its translation is CASSYGVENTEAFF. The gene calls are TRBV6-5 and TRBJ1-1; D unclear. Trimming left V 2 bases short and J 1 base short, with 8 bases between. The CDR3 has 14 residues. Germline lookup yields CDR1 MNHEY and CDR2 SVGAGI.

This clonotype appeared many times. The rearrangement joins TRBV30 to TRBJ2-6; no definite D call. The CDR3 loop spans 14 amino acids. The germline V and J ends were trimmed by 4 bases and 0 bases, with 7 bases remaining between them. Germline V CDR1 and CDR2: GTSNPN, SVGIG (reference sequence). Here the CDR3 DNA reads TGTGCCTGGATGCAGAACTCTGGGGCCAACGTCCTGACTTTC. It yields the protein CAWMQNSGANVLTF.

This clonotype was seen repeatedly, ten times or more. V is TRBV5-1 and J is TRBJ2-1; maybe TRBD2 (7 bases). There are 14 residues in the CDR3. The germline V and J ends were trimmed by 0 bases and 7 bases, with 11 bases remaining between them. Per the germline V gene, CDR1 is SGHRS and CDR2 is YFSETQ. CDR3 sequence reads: CASSLEGGPNEQFF. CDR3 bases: TGCGCCAGCAGCTTGGAGGGGGGGCCGAATGAGCAGTTCTTC.

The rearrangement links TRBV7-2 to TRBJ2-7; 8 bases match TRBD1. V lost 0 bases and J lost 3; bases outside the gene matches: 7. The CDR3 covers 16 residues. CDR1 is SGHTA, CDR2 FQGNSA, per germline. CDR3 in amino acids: CASSLALGQAFYEQYF. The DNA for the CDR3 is TGTGCCAGCAGCTTAGCGTTGGGACAGGCATTCTACGAGCAGTACTTC.

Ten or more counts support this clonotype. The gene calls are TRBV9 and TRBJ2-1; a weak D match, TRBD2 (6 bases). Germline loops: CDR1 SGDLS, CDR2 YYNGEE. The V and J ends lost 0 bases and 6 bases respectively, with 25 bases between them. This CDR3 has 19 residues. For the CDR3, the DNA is TGTGCCAGCAGCGTAGCTTGGCAGGTTCTGGAGGGCCCACCCAATGAGCAGTTCTTC. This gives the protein CASSVAWQVLEGPPNEQFF.

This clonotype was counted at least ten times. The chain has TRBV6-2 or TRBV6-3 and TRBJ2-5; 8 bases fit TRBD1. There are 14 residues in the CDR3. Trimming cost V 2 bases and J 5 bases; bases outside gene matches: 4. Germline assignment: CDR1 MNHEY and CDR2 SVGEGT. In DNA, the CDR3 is TGTGCCAGCAGTTACGTGACAGGGGAGGAGACCCAGTACTTC. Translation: CASSYVTGEETQYF.

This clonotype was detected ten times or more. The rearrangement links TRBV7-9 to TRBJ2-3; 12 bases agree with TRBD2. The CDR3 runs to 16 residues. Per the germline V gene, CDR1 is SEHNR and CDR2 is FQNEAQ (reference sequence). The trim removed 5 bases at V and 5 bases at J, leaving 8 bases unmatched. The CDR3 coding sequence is TGTGCCAGCAGCGGACTAGCGGGGCCGGCGGGAGATACGCAGTATTTT. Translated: CASSGLAGPAGDTQYF. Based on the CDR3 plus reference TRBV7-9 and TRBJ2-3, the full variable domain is DTGVSQNPRHKITKRGQNVTFRCDPISEHNRLYWYRQTLGQGPEFLTYFQNEAQLEKSRLLSDRFSAERPKGSFSTLEIQRTEQGDSAMYLCASSGLAGPAGDTQYFGPGTRLTVL.

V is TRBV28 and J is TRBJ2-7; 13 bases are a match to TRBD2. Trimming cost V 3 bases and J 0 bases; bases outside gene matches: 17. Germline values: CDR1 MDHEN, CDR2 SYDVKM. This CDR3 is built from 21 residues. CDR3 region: CASSFMLRLWTSGGDSYEQYF. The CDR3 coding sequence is TGTGCCAGCAGTTTTATGCTCCGCCTATGGACTAGCGGGGGTGACTCCTACGAGCAGTACTTC.